These T cell receptor beta chains were read from a single sample in a study of blood T cell repertoires in COVID-19. Profiled with immunoSEQ multiplex PCR; TCRdb holds only in-frame clones, not every one. Found here are fewer than 300,000 clones, about 89% of them singletons; the top ten hold about 1.6%. The material sequenced was peripheral blood. The receptors were gathered from a woman between 40 and 50 years old who had recovered from COVID-19. Both conserved end residues are part of each CDR3. Some rows mark clone size as missing; the rest say once, few, many or name a class of expanded clone.

V: TRBV19
length: 13
size: NA
J: TRBJ2-4
CDR3: CASRQGAENIQYF

V: TRBV11-2
length: 13
size: NA
J: TRBJ1-1
CDR3: CASSLVADTEAFF

V: TRBV2
length: 15
size: NA
J: TRBJ2-7
CDR3: CASSEGGLPFYEQYF

V: TRBV5-1
length: 15
size: once
J: TRBJ2-7
CDR3: CASSLAAGPAYEQYF

V: TRBV11-2
length: 15
size: NA
J: TRBJ2-1
CDR3: CASSFLAGIVNEQFF

V: TRBV6-2/TRBV6-3
length: 17
size: NA
J: TRBJ2-5
CDR3: CASSPPTSGGLRETQYF

V: TRBV19
length: 15
size: NA
J: TRBJ2-1
CDR3: CASSIGLAVYNEQFF

V: TRBV11-2
length: 16
size: NA
J: TRBJ2-7
CDR3: CASSPWGTGETYEQYF

V: TRBV7-2
length: 12
size: NA
J: TRBJ2-5
CDR3: CASSLTEKTQYF

V: TRBV30
length: 13
size: NA
J: TRBJ1-5
CDR3: CAWSEQGLEPQHF

V: TRBV30
length: 14
size: NA
J: TRBJ1-3
CDR3: CAWNRQGAGNTIYF

V: TRBV6-6
length: 13
size: NA
J: TRBJ1-4
CDR3: CASSSETGAQLFF

V: TRBV5-4
length: 15
size: NA
J: TRBJ1-6
CDR3: CASSLSGPLYSPLHF

V: TRBV4-3
length: 14
size: once
J: TRBJ1-6
CDR3: CASSPGHLNSPLHF

V: TRBV7-2
length: 16
size: NA
J: TRBJ2-3
CDR3: CASSQRGWTSTDTQYF

V: TRBV30
length: 15
size: few
J: TRBJ1-5
CDR3: CAWSVQGAGNQPQHF

V: TRBV6-5
length: 16
size: NA
J: TRBJ2-7
CDR3: CASSFIGAKQGYEQYF

V: TRBV11-2
length: 17
size: NA
J: TRBJ2-1
CDR3: CASSLGIGGNPYNEQFF

V: TRBV2
length: 14
size: NA
J: TRBJ1-2
CDR3: CASVEGITAYGYTF

V: TRBV4-1
length: 14
size: NA
J: TRBJ1-2
CDR3: CASSQDTGVYGYTF